This T cell receptor beta chain was identified in a study of blood T cell repertoires in COVID-19. Study information: Samples taken during acute and convalescent COVID-19 were collected in the United States, Italy and Spain. PBMCs, B-cell-depleted T cells, or T cells provided the cDNA or gDNA that made up the material.

Here immunoSEQ multiplex PCR was the method, and the copy in TCRdb shows in-frame clones only, minus some. The sample lists about 270,000 clones; 75% to 95% were seen once. The Seattle patients joined while their infection was active and were tracked longitudinally afterward. The sequence was collected from a person aged 18 to 30 with COVID-19, enrolled during active disease. Source material: peripheral blood.

In DNA form, the CDR3 reads TGTGCCAGCATGTTCGTCGGGGAGCTGTTTTTT. Translated: CASMFVGELFF. The V and J genes are TRBV12-3 or TRBV12-4 and TRBJ2-2, with D unresolved. The CDR3 is 11 residues long. Trimming took 7 bases from V and 7 from J, leaving 7 bases between them.